Included here is one T cell receptor beta chain sequence, with context. Its antigen is not known. The sample comes from a study of Ad26.COV2.S vaccination and SARS-CoV-2 variants. The overall study: Doses of Ad26.COV2.S were injected into muscle once or twice, 56 days apart.

The table came from immunoSEQ multiplex PCR; TCRdb's copy has only in-frame clones and leaves some out. The sample shows roughly 420,000 clones, 88% of them seen only once. The treatment denotes: some 20 received Ad26.COV2.S at low or high dose, single or two shots; about 5 received placebo; per-sample allocation not given. Day 63 after the first injection of vaccine or placebo was the sampling time. The study, taken as a whole, reports: Measures of TCR breadth and depth may have fallen short of total T cell responses.

V was trimmed by 5 bases and J by 0 bases, leaving 11 bases between them. The CDR3 is 14 amino acids. Germline CDR1 SGHTA, CDR2 FQGNSA. The sequenced sample was peripheral blood, obtained in a trial of Ad26.COV2.S vaccine versus placebo. This chain joins TRBV7-2 and TRBJ2-7; D is tentatively TRBD1 or TRBD2 (5 bases each). The sequence came from a person between 18 and 65 years old who received the Ad26.COV2.S COVID-19 vaccine or a placebo. CDR3 bases: TGTGCCAGCAGCACCACGGGGCACTCCTACGAGCAGTACTTC. It specifies CASSTTGHSYEQYF.